This T cell receptor beta chain was recovered during a study of CXCR3-negative and CXCR3-positive naive CD8 T cells. 5' RACE that incorporated UMI labels was used to prepare the TRB cDNA libraries. TCRdb re-called the 5' RACE reads; one entry per CDR3 protein, DNA not given. Here the sample table reports around 48,000 distinct CDR3 sequences. The CDR3 contains 12 residues. Germline V CDR1 and CDR2: MGHRA, YSYEKL. The sequenced sample was memory CD8+ T cells from blood. The chain carries TRBV4-1 and TRBJ2-1. This receptor was identified in a human donor in good health. Some clones in this sample may be carry-over from other donors' samples. The CDR3 spells CASSHHYNEQFF.